The 25 T cell receptor beta chains below were found in one sample sequenced in a study of blood T cell repertoires in COVID-19. Only in-frame clones appear in the TCRdb table, and some are missing; sequencing was by immunoSEQ multiplex PCR. Of around 300,000 clones listed, 88% are singletons. Sequencing was carried out using peripheral blood. These TCRs come from a woman in her 30s with COVID-19, enrolled during active disease.

The chain uses TRBV4-3 and TRBJ2-1, with 8 positions matching TRBD2. The germline V gene has CDR1 LGHNA and CDR2 YSLEER. The V and J ends lost 4 bases and 6 bases, in that order; junction bases with no gene match: 14. This CDR3 is built from 17 residues. CDR3 region: CASSRSISGASLNEQFF. The CDR3 DNA sequence: TGCGCCAGCAGCCGCTCAATTAGCGGGGCGTCCCTCAATGAGCAGTTCTTC.

V is TRBV19 and J is TRBJ1-1; a possible D gene is TRBD1 (5 bases). The germline gives CDR1 LNHDA, CDR2 SQIVND (reference sequence). Between the trimmed V and J ends, which lost 3 bases and 4 bases, there was a span of 9 bases. The CDR3 spans 13 residues. The CDR3 region has the DNA TGTGCCAGTAGTATTTCAGGGTTCACTGAAGCTTTCTTT. It codes for CASSISGFTEAFF. Using reference TRBV19 and TRBJ1-1 for the parts outside the CDR3, the full variable domain is DGGITQSPKYLFRKEGQNVTLSCEQNLNHDAMYWYRQDPGQGLRLIYYSQIVNDFQKGDIAEGYSVSREKKESFPLTVTSAQKNPTAFYLCASSISGFTEAFFGQGTRLTVV.

The chain employs TRBV7-9 and TRBJ1-5; no reliable D call. The V gene lost 4 bases and the J gene lost 4 bases, with 5 bases spanning the gap. Germline CDR1 reads SEHNR; CDR2 reads FQNEAQ (reference sequence). The length of the CDR3 is 12 residues. This CDR3 is CASSYNNQPQHF. For the CDR3, the DNA is TGTGCCAGCAGCTATAATAATCAGCCCCAGCATTTT. Based on the CDR3 plus reference TRBV7-9 and TRBJ1-5, the full variable domain is DTGVSQNPRHKITKRGQNVTFRCDPISEHNRLYWYRQTLGQGPEFLTYFQNEAQLEKSRLLSDRFSAERPKGSFSTLEIQRTEQGDSAMYLCASSYNNQPQHFGDGTRLSIL.

The rearrangement uses TRBV7-2 and TRBJ2-5; TRBD1 matches 8 bases. After removal of 5 bases from V and 5 bases from J, the junction contained 13 bases not matched to a gene. The CDR3 covers 16 residues. The germline V gene encodes CDR1 SGHTA and CDR2 FQGNSA. CDR3 residues: CASSVYSGGIGETQYF. Here the CDR3 DNA reads TGTGCCAGCAGCGTATATTCAGGGGGCATCGGGGAGACCCAGTACTTC.

This chain uses TRBV27 with TRBJ1-2; tentatively, D is TRBD1 (6 bases). Germline V gives CDR1 MNHEY, CDR2 SMNVEV (reference sequence). The CDR3 covers 17 residues. Trimming took off 6 bases at V and 4 bases at J, with 24 bases between the two ends. Here the CDR3 reads CASRSGGSGGRGYGYTF. CDR3 DNA sequence: TGTGCCAGCAGATCCGGGGGTTCGGGGGGCAGAGGCTATGGCTACACCTTC.

The chain combines TRBV19 with TRBJ2-3; 7 positions agree with TRBD2. The germline V gene encodes CDR1 LNHDA and CDR2 SQIVND (reference sequence). CDR3 length: 15 amino acids. V shed 3 bases, J shed 4 bases, and the junction held 7 bases outside the gene matches. The CDR3 coding sequence is TGTGCCAGTAGTATGGGAGGGGCAGGTTCAGATACGCAGTATTTT. Translating gives CASSMGGAGSDTQYF.

The rearrangement links TRBV14 to TRBJ1-1; D is possibly TRBD1 (5 bases). Per the germline V gene, CDR1 is SGHDN and CDR2 is FVKESK. Trimming took 4 bases from V and 2 from J, leaving 11 bases between them. The CDR3 sequence is 14 residues long. The CDR3 here is CASSPRQRNTEAFF. DNA for the CDR3: TGTGCCAGCAGCCCCCGACAGAGAAACACTGAAGCTTTCTTT.

CDR3 in DNA: TGCGCCAGCAGCTTGGGGACAGGTCTTTTTGAAGCTTTCTTT. Protein: CASSLGTGLFEAFF. The chain joins TRBV5-1 to TRBJ1-1, with 7 bases fitting TRBD1. CDR1 SGHRS and CDR2 YFSETQ come from the germline V gene. CDR3 length: 14 residues. Trimming cost V 0 bases and J 7 bases; bases outside gene matches: 6. The full variable domain, its missing parts supplied by reference TRBV5-1 and TRBJ1-1, is KAGVTQTPRYLIKTRGQQVTLSCSPISGHRSVSWYQQTPGQGLQFLFEYFSETQRNKGNFPGRFSGRQFSNSRSEMNVSTLELGDSALYLCASSLGTGLFEAFFGQGTRLTVV.

This chain links TRBV28 with TRBJ1-1, with D unresolved. The germline V gene has CDR1 MDHEN and CDR2 SYDVKM. This CDR3 contains 14 residues. Trimming left V 2 bases short and J 0 bases short, with 7 bases between. CDR3 residues: CASSLTRMNTEAFF. The CDR3 DNA reads as TGTGCCAGCAGTTTAACGCGGATGAACACTGAAGCTTTCTTT.

The chain combines TRBV6-5 with TRBJ2-7; D might be TRBD1 (5 bases). This CDR3 has 13 residues. The ends were cut back, 6 bases at V and 2 bases at J, with 11 bases in the middle. CDR1 and CDR2 (germline): MNHEY, SVGAGI. The CDR3 is CASRADRPYEQYV. The CDR3 nucleotides read TGTGCCAGCAGGGCCGACAGACCCTACGAGCAGTACGTC.

The chain links TRBV7-2 to TRBJ2-3; possible D gene TRBD2, 5 bases. The V and J ends lost 1 base and 4 bases respectively, with 12 bases between them. This CDR3 is built from 15 residues. CDR1 SGHTA and CDR2 FQGNSA come from the germline V gene. CDR3 bases: TGTGCCAGCAGCTTAGTAGGACTTAACGCAGATACGCAGTATTTT. Translated: CASSLVGLNADTQYF.

This clone was seen only once. Additional DNA sequences in this sample encode the identical CDR3. The chain couples TRBV3-1 (or the pseudogene TRBV3-2) to TRBJ1-6; 8 bases line up with TRBD1. The CDR3 spans 16 residues. Germline V gives CDR1 LGHDT, CDR2 YNNKEL (reference sequence). The ends lost 4 bases at V and 7 bases at J; junction bases unmatched: 9. The CDR3 DNA follows: TGTGCCAGCAGCCCTACCGGGACAGGCCGAAATTCACCCCTCCACTTT. Residues: CASSPTGTGRNSPLHF.

CDR3 sequence: CASSPGTGNGYGYTF. CDR3 nucleotides: TGTGCCAGCTCACCAGGGACAGGAAATGGCTATGGCTACACCTTC. V usage is TRBV18 and J usage is TRBJ1-2, with 8 positions matching TRBD1. The CDR3 runs to 15 residues. The V segment lost 2 bases and the J segment 4 bases; nucleotides outside the gene matches: 6. Germline V gene sequence: CDR1 KGHSH, CDR2 LQKENI.

The chain recombines TRBV7-2 with TRBJ1-2; 7 positions match TRBD1. The J segment lost 6 bases and the V segment lost 2 bases, leaving 15 bases of the junction unmatched. There are 17 residues in the CDR3. Germline-derived CDR1 and CDR2 are SGHTA and FQGNSA. CDR3 protein: CASSLLSRGQGDNGYTF. As DNA, the CDR3 is TGTGCCAGCAGCTTACTTTCACGAGGGCAGGGGGACAATGGCTACACCTTC. Based on the CDR3 plus reference TRBV7-2 and TRBJ1-2, the full variable domain is GAGVSQSPSNKVTEKGKDVELRCDPISGHTALYWYRQSLGQGLEFLIYFQGNSAPDKSGLPSDRFSAERTGGSVSTLTIQRTQQEDSAVYLCASSLLSRGQGDNGYTFGSGTRLTVV.

This clone was observed a handful of times. The chain is built from TRBV4-1 and TRBJ2-5; 9 bases are a match to TRBD2. The germline V gene encodes CDR1 MGHRA and CDR2 YSYEKL. The CDR3 totals 19 residues. With V trimmed by 0 bases and J by 1 base, 12 bases remained unmatched. Here the CDR3 DNA reads TGCGCCAGCAGCCAAGAATGGCAGGCTAGCGGGGCCATCCAAGAGACCCAGTACTTC. Its translation: CASSQEWQASGAIQETQYF.

J is TRBJ2-3 and V is TRBV12-3 or TRBV12-4, with a possible D match to TRBD1 (6 bases). Between the trimmed V and J ends, which lost 6 bases and 8 bases, there was a span of 12 bases. The CDR3 is made up of 12 amino acids. CDR3 bases: TGTGCCAGCAGAGGCACAGGGCCTACGCAGTATTTT. This sequence encodes CASRGTGPTQYF.

This chain connects TRBV2 to TRBJ1-2; D uncertain. CDR1 SNHLY and CDR2 FYNNEI come from the germline V gene. Trimming stripped 3 bases from V and 3 bases from J, with 14 bases between. The CDR3 sequence is 15 residues long. DNA for the CDR3: TGTGCCAGCAGTGACGAGGGTAGCGTTGACTATGGCTACACCTTC. Its protein product is CASSDEGSVDYGYTF.

As for this clone: One junction end does not reproduce the germline sequence, and a read error may be involved. The gene calls are TRBV5-6 and TRBJ1-2; 7 nucleotides align to TRBD1. Germline lookup yields CDR1 SGHDT and CDR2 YYEEEE. The length of the CDR3 is 12 residues. The CDR3 loop reads CASSSGQAALAF. The CDR3 bases are TGTGCCAGCAGCTCCGGACAGGCCGCATTAGCCTTC.

The chain has TRBV3-1 (or the pseudogene TRBV3-2) and TRBJ1-1; TRBD1 matches 8 bases. From germline, CDR1 is LGHDT and CDR2 YNNKEL (reference sequence). V lost 4 bases and J lost 0; bases outside the gene matches: 1. The CDR3 is made up of 14 amino acids. The CDR3 DNA follows: TGTGCCAGCAGCCCCAGGGGGCTGAACACTGAAGCTTTCTTT. Its protein is CASSPRGLNTEAFF.

This chain links TRBV4-1 with TRBJ1-3; D is undetermined. There are 15 residues in the CDR3. V gave up 0 bases and J gave up 0 bases, with 6 bases separating them. Germline V lookup: CDR1 MGHRA, CDR2 YSYEKL. CDR3 in amino acids: CASSQEHYSGNTIYF. The CDR3 DNA reads TGCGCCAGCAGCCAAGAGCACTACTCTGGAAACACCATATATTTT.

V is TRBV11-3 and J is TRBJ2-1, with a weak D call TRBD2 (6 bases). The CDR3 has 13 residues. The germline V and J ends were trimmed by 3 bases and 9 bases, with 12 bases remaining between them. The germline CDR1 and CDR2 sequences are SGHNT and YENEEA. For the CDR3, the DNA is TGTGCCAGCAGCTTGGGACTCCTCAGTGAGCAGTTCTTC. Its translation: CASSLGLLSEQFF.

The CDR3 protein is CASSLVAGNYGYTF. CDR3 bases: TGTGCCAGCAGCTTGGTGGCGGGTAACTATGGCTACACCTTC. The V gene is TRBV5-5, the J gene TRBJ1-2; D ambiguous. V was trimmed by 0 bases and J by 1 base, leaving 7 bases between them. Germline lookup yields CDR1 SGHKS and CDR2 YYEKEE (reference sequence). The CDR3 covers 14 residues.

CDR3 in DNA: TGTGCCAGCACTCCGACAGGCCAGGCGGGCGAGCAGTACTTC. The encoded protein is CASTPTGQAGEQYF. J is TRBJ2-7 and V is TRBV6-5; TRBD1 might be the D (6 bases). V was pared by 7 bases and J by 6 bases, with 19 bases between. Germline V gene lookup returns CDR1 MNHEY and CDR2 SVGAGI. The CDR3 is 14 amino acids.

The rearrangement links TRBV10-1 to TRBJ1-6, with TRBD1 matching over 7 bases. The V segment lost 6 bases and the J segment 9 bases; nucleotides outside the gene matches: 8. The CDR3 totals 14 residues. Germline CDR1 reads WNHNN; CDR2 reads SYGVQD (reference sequence). CDR3 region: CASSLDRRGSPLHF. CDR3 sequence (DNA): TGCGCCAGCAGCTTGGACAGGAGAGGTTCACCCCTCCACTTT.

CDR3 residues: CASSPPVAGVTYNEQFF. The CDR3 region has the DNA TGTGCCAGCAGCCCTCCGGTAGCGGGGGTAACCTACAATGAGCAGTTCTTC. This sequence joins TRBV5-5 and TRBJ2-1; 9 bases map to TRBD2. Losses at the gene ends were 4 bases for V and 2 bases for J; bases not matched to a gene: 10. This CDR3 region has 17 residues. Germline loops: CDR1 SGHKS, CDR2 YYEKEE (reference sequence).